This T cell receptor (beta chain) stems from a study of blood T cells in healthy people across ages. This clonotype has a handful of counts. Extraction yielded at least 5.5 micrograms of total RNA per sample. With a J-beta primer mix and a sample-barcoded 5' primer, a second PCR ran about 7 to 12 cycles. Every molecule of cDNA carried a tag from a template-switch adaptor with 12 random nucleotides. MiXCR, run by TCRdb on the 5' RACE reads, gives a single entry per CDR3 protein. The sample lists some 1.6 million distinct CDR3 sequences, 30% to 40% occurring once. This clonotype originated in a woman aged 25 to 39 in good health. The sample consisted of blood.

The CDR3, as DNA: TGCAGTGCTACGAGAAGGGGGGAAAAACTGTTTTTT. Its translation: CSATRRGEKLFF. This chain joins TRBV20-1 and TRBJ1-4; D is perhaps TRBD1 (6 bases). V was cut by 4 bases and J by 8 bases, with 11 bases left in between. This CDR3 has 12 amino acids. Germline V gene data show CDR1 as DFQATT and CDR2 as SNEGSKA (reference sequence).